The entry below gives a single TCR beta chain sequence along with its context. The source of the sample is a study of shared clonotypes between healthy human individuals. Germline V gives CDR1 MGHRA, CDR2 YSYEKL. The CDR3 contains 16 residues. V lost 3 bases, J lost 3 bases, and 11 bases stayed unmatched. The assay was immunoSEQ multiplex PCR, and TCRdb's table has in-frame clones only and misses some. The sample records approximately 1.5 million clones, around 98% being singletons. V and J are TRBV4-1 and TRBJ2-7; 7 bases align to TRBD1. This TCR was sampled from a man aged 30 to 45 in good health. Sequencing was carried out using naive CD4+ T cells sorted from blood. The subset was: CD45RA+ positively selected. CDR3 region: CASSQGTGTAFYEQYF. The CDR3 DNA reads TGCGCCAGCAGCCAGGGCACCGGGACAGCCTTCTACGAGCAGTACTTC.